Detailed here is one T cell receptor (beta chain). Study processing details: Scientists estimated how many nucleated cells there were by amplifying reference gene primers. Repertoires were generated with immunoSEQ multiplex PCR, while TCRdb's copy carries only in-frame clones and drops some. The V and J calls and clone size come from that table; D and trimming were worked out from the DNA. Of over 65,000 clones listed, 80% are singletons. The sample belongs to a study of blood T cell repertoires in COVID-19. Study-wide context: Spain, Italy and the United States supplied samples that represented acute and convalescent COVID-19. Sources were T cells, B-cell-depleted T cells, or PBMCs; the material itself was cDNA or gDNA.

The germline V and J ends were trimmed by 5 bases and 1 base, with 15 bases remaining between them. The germline gives CDR1 SGHTA, CDR2 FQGNSA. The CDR3 runs to 15 residues. V and J are TRBV7-2 and TRBJ2-7, with a tentative D call TRBD2 (6 bases). This clonotype was sampled from a middle-aged woman with active or convalescent COVID-19. Sequencing was carried out using peripheral blood. The CDR3 region is CASSLSGGLSYEQYF. The CDR3 DNA is TGTGCCAGCAGCCTCAGTGGGGGACTGTCCTACGAGCAGTACTTC.